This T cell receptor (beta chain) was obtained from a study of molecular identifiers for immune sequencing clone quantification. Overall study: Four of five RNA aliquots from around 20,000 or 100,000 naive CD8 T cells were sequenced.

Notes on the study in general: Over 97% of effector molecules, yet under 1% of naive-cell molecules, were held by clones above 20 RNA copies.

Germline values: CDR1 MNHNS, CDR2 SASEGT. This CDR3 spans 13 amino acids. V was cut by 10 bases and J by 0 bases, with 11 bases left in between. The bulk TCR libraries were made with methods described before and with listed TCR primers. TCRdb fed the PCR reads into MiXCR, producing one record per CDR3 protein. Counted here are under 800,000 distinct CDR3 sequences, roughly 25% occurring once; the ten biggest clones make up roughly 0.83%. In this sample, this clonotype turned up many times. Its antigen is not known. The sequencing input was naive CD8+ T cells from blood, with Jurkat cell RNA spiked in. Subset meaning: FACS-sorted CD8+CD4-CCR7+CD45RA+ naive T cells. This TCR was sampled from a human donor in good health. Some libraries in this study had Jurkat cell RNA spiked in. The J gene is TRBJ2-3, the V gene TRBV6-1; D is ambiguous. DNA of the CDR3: TGTGCCACGAACCTACTTAGCACAGATACGCAGTATTTT. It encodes CATNLLSTDTQYF.